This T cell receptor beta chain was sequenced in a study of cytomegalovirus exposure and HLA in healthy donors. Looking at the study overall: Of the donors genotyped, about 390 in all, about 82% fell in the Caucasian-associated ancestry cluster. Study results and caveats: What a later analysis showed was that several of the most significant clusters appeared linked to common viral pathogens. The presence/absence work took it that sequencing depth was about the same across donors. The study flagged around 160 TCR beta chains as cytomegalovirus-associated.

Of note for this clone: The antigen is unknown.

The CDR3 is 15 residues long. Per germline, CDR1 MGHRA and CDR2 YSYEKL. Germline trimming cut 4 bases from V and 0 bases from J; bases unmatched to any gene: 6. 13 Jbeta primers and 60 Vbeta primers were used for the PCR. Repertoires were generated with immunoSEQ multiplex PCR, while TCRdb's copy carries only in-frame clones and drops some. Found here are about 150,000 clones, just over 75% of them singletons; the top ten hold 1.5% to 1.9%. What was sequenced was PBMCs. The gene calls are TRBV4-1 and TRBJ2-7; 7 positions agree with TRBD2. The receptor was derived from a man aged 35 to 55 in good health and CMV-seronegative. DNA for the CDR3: TGCGCCAGCAGCCGAGGCGGGAGCGACTCCTACGAGCAGTACTTC. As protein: CASSRGGSDSYEQYF.